These 26 T cell receptor beta chains share one sample of origin, sequenced in a study of blood T cell repertoires in COVID-19. Only in-frame clones appear in the TCRdb table, and some are missing; sequencing was by immunoSEQ multiplex PCR. The sample includes about 490,000 clones, approximately 83% seen only once; the top ten take approximately 2.9%. Sequenced sample: peripheral blood. All receptors derive from a human donor in a cohort sampled during active COVID-19.

The chain carries TRBV7-3 and TRBJ2-2; D is possibly TRBD2 (6 bases). Deletions cut 5 bases from V and 3 bases from J, with 16 bases between. This CDR3 has 16 residues. Germline V gene sequence: CDR1 SGHTA, CDR2 FQGTGA. The CDR3 nucleotides are TGTGCCAGCAGCCTACTGGGGGAGGTCGACACCGGGGAGCTGTTTTTT. Protein: CASSLLGEVDTGELFF.

V is TRBV19 and J is TRBJ1-5, with D unclear. Germline loops: CDR1 LNHDA, CDR2 SQIVND (reference sequence). The CDR3 runs to 14 residues. V shed 3 bases and J shed 7 bases, with 13 bases lying between them. CDR3: CASSITGERQPQHF. The CDR3 region has the DNA TGTGCCAGTAGTATTACCGGGGAACGCCAGCCCCAGCATTTT.

CDR3: CASSLRGAYEQYF. Written as DNA, the CDR3 is TGTGCCAGCAGCTTGCGGGGGGCCTACGAGCAGTACTTC. The chain has TRBV5-4 and TRBJ2-7; TRBD2 matches at 7 bases. V trimming: 1 base; J trimming: 2 bases; junction bases outside the gene matches: 0. Germline CDR1 and CDR2: SGHNT and YYREEE (reference sequence). The CDR3 has 13 amino acids.

J is TRBJ2-3 and V is TRBV5-5; 13 bases are a match to TRBD2. This CDR3 is built from 16 residues. The ends lost 5 bases at V and 4 bases at J; junction bases unmatched: 7. Looked up from germline, CDR1 is SGHKS and CDR2 is YYEKEE (reference sequence). The CDR3 nucleotides read TGTGCCAGCAGGAAACTAGCGGGAGGGCCCCCAGATACGCAGTATTTT. Its protein product is CASRKLAGGPPDTQYF. The variable domain in full, with the rest retrieved from reference TRBV5-5 and TRBJ2-3, is DAGVTQSPTHLIKTRGQQVTLRCSPISGHKSVSWYQQVLGQGPQFIFQYYEKEERGRGNFPDRFSARQFPNYSSELNVNALLLGDSALYLCASRKLAGGPPDTQYFGPGTRLTVL.

The chain uses TRBV19 and TRBJ1-1; D remains ambiguous. Germline CDR1 is LNHDA and CDR2 is SQIVND (reference sequence). The CDR3 loop spans 15 amino acids. Trimming took off 2 bases at V and 4 bases at J, with 14 bases between the two ends. In DNA, the CDR3 is TGTGCCAGTAGTATAACCCCAGCCGGGGTCACTGAAGCTTTCTTT. Translation: CASSITPAGVTEAFF.

V is TRBV30 and J is TRBJ1-2; D is unclear. Per germline, CDR1 GTSNPN and CDR2 SVGIG (reference sequence). Trimming took 4 bases from V and 1 from J, leaving 10 bases between them. CDR3 length: 13 residues. CDR3 sequence reads: CAWNPGFNYGYTF. DNA for the CDR3: TGTGCCTGGAATCCGGGTTTTAACTATGGCTACACCTTC.

The chain links TRBV3-1 (or the pseudogene TRBV3-2) to TRBJ2-1, with 7 positions matching TRBD2. J was trimmed by 7 bases and V by 6 bases; bases with no gene match: 12. CDR3 length equals 15 residues. Germline CDR1 is LGHDT and CDR2 is YNNKEL (reference sequence). CDR3 loop: CASRLTGPGGNEQFF. CDR3 in DNA: TGTGCCAGCAGACTAACGGGGCCCGGGGGGAATGAGCAGTTCTTC.

The V gene is TRBV6-5, the J gene TRBJ1-1, with unresolved D. Trimming pared 2 bases from V and 8 bases from J, leaving 9 bases between. Germline V CDR1 and CDR2: MNHEY, SVGAGI. This CDR3 has 12 residues. The CDR3 protein is CASSYRTEEAFF. The CDR3 region has the DNA TGTGCCAGCAGTTACCGTACAGAAGAAGCTTTCTTT.

CDR3 sequence: CASSPGLAGGEQFF. DNA for the CDR3: TGCGCCAGCAGCCCCGGACTAGCGGGGGGCGAGCAGTTCTTC. The chain links TRBV5-1 to TRBJ2-1, with 14 bases matching TRBD2. J was trimmed by 10 bases and V by 4 bases; bases with no gene match: 4. This CDR3 has 14 amino acids. Germline CDR1 is SGHRS and CDR2 is YFSETQ.

CDR3 loop: CASGLGTRGLQPRTSTDTQYF. CDR3 bases: TGTGCTAGTGGTTTGGGGACGAGGGGACTCCAACCGCGCACTAGCACAGATACGCAGTATTTT. The V call is TRBV12-5, the J call TRBJ2-3; TRBD2 is a possible D gene (6 bases). CDR1 LGHNT and CDR2 FRNRAP come from the germline V gene. Trimming took off 1 base at V and 0 bases at J, with 26 bases between the two ends. The CDR3 covers 21 residues. The variable domain in full, completed from reference TRBV12-5 and TRBJ2-3, reads DARVTQTPRHKVTEMGQEVTMRCQPILGHNTVFWYRQTMMQGLELLAYFRNRAPLDDSGMPKDRFSAEMPDATLATLKIQPSEPRDSAVYFCASGLGTRGLQPRTSTDTQYFGPGTRLTVL.

V usage is TRBV19 and J usage is TRBJ2-1; 8 bases match TRBD2. Trimming took 4 bases from V and 0 from J; bases not matched to a gene: 2. CDR3 length: 15 residues. CDR1 LNHDA and CDR2 SQIVND come from the germline V gene (reference sequence). The CDR3: CASSTLAGSYNEQFF. CDR3 bases: TGTGCCAGTAGTACCCTAGCGGGCTCCTACAATGAGCAGTTCTTC.

The V and J genes are TRBV18 and TRBJ2-7; 9 bases align to TRBD2. The CDR3 has 15 residues. Germline-derived CDR1 and CDR2 are KGHSH and LQKENI. V lost 2 bases and J lost 0; bases outside the gene matches: 2. CDR3: CASSPAGGISYEQYF. CDR3 DNA: TGTGCCAGCTCACCAGCGGGAGGGATCTCCTACGAGCAGTACTTC.

This clone was detected only a few times. V usage is TRBV14 and J usage is TRBJ2-2, with 10 bases that match TRBD2. V gave up 4 bases and J gave up 4 bases; unmatched junction bases: 3. Germline V gene lookup returns CDR1 SGHDN and CDR2 FVKESK. The CDR3 extends over 15 amino acids. CDR3 nucleotides: TGTGCCAGCAGCCTGATAGCGGGAGGCACCGGGGAGCTGTTTTTT. Protein product: CASSLIAGGTGELFF.

The chain combines TRBV2 with TRBJ2-5; the D gene is possibly TRBD2 (6 bases). Looked up from germline, CDR1 is SNHLY and CDR2 is FYNNEI. The CDR3 has 14 residues. V dropped 7 bases and J dropped 4 bases, with 16 bases sitting between them. The CDR3: CASTPPGARETQYF. The CDR3 bases are TGTGCCAGCACTCCACCGGGAGCCAGAGAGACCCAGTACTTC.

The chain recombines TRBV10-1 with TRBJ2-7; tentative D call: TRBD1 (7 bases). V lost 6 bases and J lost 7, with 16 bases in between. Germline V CDR1 and CDR2: WNHNN, SYGVQD (reference sequence). This CDR3 is 13 amino acids long. The CDR3 DNA reads as TGCGCCAGCAGGGCCCAGGGGGGCACAGAGCAGTACTTC. Amino acids: CASRAQGGTEQYF.

The rearrangement joins TRBV28 to TRBJ1-2; a weak D match, TRBD1 (6 bases). CDR1 is MDHEN, CDR2 SYDVKM, per germline. The CDR3 extends over 13 amino acids. The ends were cut back, 6 bases at V and 2 bases at J, with 10 bases in the middle. The CDR3 DNA follows: TGTGCCAGCAGCGGGACACCCAACTATGGCTACACCTTC. Amino acids: CASSGTPNYGYTF.

The J gene is TRBJ2-1, the V gene TRBV7-2; perhaps TRBD2 as D (6 bases). CDR3 length: 14 residues. Trimming took off 5 bases at V and 7 bases at J, with 15 bases between the two ends. Germline V gene sequence: CDR1 SGHTA, CDR2 FQGNSA. This chain's CDR3 is CASSPRGTRNEQFF. The CDR3 bases are TGTGCCAGCAGCCCGCGCGGGACTCGAAATGAGCAGTTCTTC.

The rearrangement uses TRBV11-3 and TRBJ2-1, with TRBD2 identical over 7 bases. The CDR3 is made up of 14 amino acids. CDR1 and CDR2 (germline): SGHNT, YENEEA. V shed 5 bases, J shed 5 bases, and the junction held 6 bases outside the gene matches. Here the CDR3 reads CASSQRLADNEQFF. CDR3 DNA sequence: TGTGCCAGCAGCCAAAGGCTAGCGGACAATGAGCAGTTCTTC.

The chain uses TRBV2 and TRBJ2-7; the D gene is possibly TRBD1 (7 bases). Trimming pared 4 bases from V and 3 bases from J, leaving 13 bases between. CDR1 is SNHLY, CDR2 FYNNEI, per germline. The CDR3 has 14 residues. CDR3 residues: CASSGTGGVYEQYF. The CDR3 DNA reads TGTGCCAGCAGTGGGACAGGAGGGGTCTACGAGCAGTACTTC.

The CDR3 DNA reads TGTGCCAGCAGTTTATTGGGCGGGAGGGCCCTAGCTAAAAACATTCAGTACTTC. Its translation: CASSLLGGRALAKNIQYF. This rearrangement joins TRBV28 to TRBJ2-4; 9 bases match TRBD2. The junction had 11 bases not matched to a gene; V was cut back by 1 base and J by 4 bases. Germline-derived CDR1 and CDR2 are MDHEN and SYDVKM. This CDR3 is 18 amino acids long. The whole variable domain, remainder taken from reference TRBV28 and TRBJ2-4, is DVKVTQSSRYLVKRTGEKVFLECVQDMDHENMFWYRQDPGLGLRLIYFSYDVKMKEKGDIPEGYSVSREKKERFSLILESASTNQTSMYLCASSLLGGRALAKNIQYFGAGTRLSVL.

The gene calls are TRBV28 and TRBJ2-7; weak D call: TRBD1 (5 bases). Germline V lookup: CDR1 MDHEN, CDR2 SYDVKM. The CDR3 is made up of 17 amino acids. Trimming pared 4 bases from V and 6 bases from J, leaving 25 bases between. The CDR3 here is CASSSSGPISRGSEQYF. The CDR3 DNA reads as TGTGCCAGCAGTTCCTCTGGGCCCATCTCTAGGGGAAGCGAGCAGTACTTC.

V and J are TRBV6-4 and TRBJ2-2; D perhaps matches TRBD1 (5 bases). The germline CDR1 and CDR2 sequences are MRHNA and SNTAGT. The germline V and J ends were trimmed by 2 bases and 0 bases, with 10 bases remaining between them. There are 16 residues in the CDR3. The CDR3 region has the DNA TGTGCCAGCAGTGACGAGAGACAGACGAACACCGGGGAGCTGTTTTTT. Translated, it gives CASSDERQTNTGELFF.

This clone showed up just once. V and J are TRBV5-1 and TRBJ2-5, with 10 positions matching TRBD2. CDR3 length: 19 amino acids. Germline assignment: CDR1 SGHRS and CDR2 YFSETQ. With V trimmed by 0 bases and J by 0 bases, 11 bases remained unmatched. CDR3 residues: CASSLVSSSGSGYQETQYF. The CDR3 DNA sequence: TGCGCCAGCAGCTTGGTCTCGTCTAGCGGGAGTGGGTACCAAGAGACCCAGTACTTC.

The gene calls are TRBV28 and TRBJ2-7; D is unresolved. Germline CDR1 and CDR2: MDHEN and SYDVKM. V dropped 4 bases and J dropped 5 bases, with 6 bases sitting between them. This CDR3 contains 11 residues. DNA for the CDR3: TGTGCCAGCAGTTCCCCTGACGAGCAGTACTTC. This gives the protein CASSSPDEQYF.

The chain employs TRBV7-9 and TRBJ2-1, with a possible D match to TRBD1 (6 bases). The germline gives CDR1 SEHNR, CDR2 FQNEAQ (reference sequence). V gave up 8 bases and J gave up 3 bases, with 14 bases separating them. This CDR3 comprises 14 residues. CDR3 protein: CASEGDRNYNEQFF. The CDR3, as DNA: TGTGCCAGCGAGGGTGACAGGAACTACAATGAGCAGTTCTTC.

The J gene is TRBJ2-7, the V gene TRBV27, with 7 nucleotides matching TRBD1. The germline V gene encodes CDR1 MNHEY and CDR2 SMNVEV (reference sequence). The CDR3 sequence is 14 residues long. Trimming took 6 bases from V and 4 from J; bases not matched to a gene: 9. The CDR3 DNA is TGTGCCAGCAGAGTTATTCGGGACAGTTACGAGCAGTACTTC. Its protein is CASRVIRDSYEQYF.